This TCR beta chain derives from a study of blood T cell repertoires in COVID-19. Study at large: Some COVID-19 samples were acute and others convalescent; all came from the United States, Italy and Spain.

This clone was picked up one time. Method: immunoSEQ multiplex PCR; TCRdb's copy keeps in-frame clones and lacks some. The repertoire includes 230,000 or so clones, about 86% of them detected once, and under 5% sits in the top ten. V was clipped by 2 bases and J by 5 bases; unmatched bases: 2. CDR1 LNHDA and CDR2 SQIVND come from the germline V gene (reference sequence). The CDR3 has 15 amino acids. The clonotype comes from a man aged 50 to 60 with active or convalescent COVID-19. Sequencing was performed on peripheral blood. The rearrangement joins TRBV19 to TRBJ2-1; 11 bases align to TRBD2. As DNA, the CDR3 is TGTGCCAGTAGTATATTTAGCGGGGGGGACAATGAGCAGTTCTTC. Protein: CASSIFSGGDNEQFF.